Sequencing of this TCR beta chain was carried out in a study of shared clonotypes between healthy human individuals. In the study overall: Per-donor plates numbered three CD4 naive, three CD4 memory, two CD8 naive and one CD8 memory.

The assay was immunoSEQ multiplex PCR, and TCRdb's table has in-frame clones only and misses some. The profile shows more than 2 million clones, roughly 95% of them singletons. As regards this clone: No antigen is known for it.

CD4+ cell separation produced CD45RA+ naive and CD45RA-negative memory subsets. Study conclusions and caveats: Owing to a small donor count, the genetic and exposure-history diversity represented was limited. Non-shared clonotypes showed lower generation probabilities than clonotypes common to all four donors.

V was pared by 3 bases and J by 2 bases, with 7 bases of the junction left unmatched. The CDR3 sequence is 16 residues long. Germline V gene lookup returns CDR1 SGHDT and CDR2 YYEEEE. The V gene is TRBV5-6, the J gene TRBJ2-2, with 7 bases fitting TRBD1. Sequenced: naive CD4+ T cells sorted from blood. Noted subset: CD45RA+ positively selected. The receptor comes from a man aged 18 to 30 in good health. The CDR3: CASSWAGTVNTGELFF. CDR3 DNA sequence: TGTGCCAGCAGCTGGGCCGGGACAGTAAACACCGGGGAGCTGTTTTTT.